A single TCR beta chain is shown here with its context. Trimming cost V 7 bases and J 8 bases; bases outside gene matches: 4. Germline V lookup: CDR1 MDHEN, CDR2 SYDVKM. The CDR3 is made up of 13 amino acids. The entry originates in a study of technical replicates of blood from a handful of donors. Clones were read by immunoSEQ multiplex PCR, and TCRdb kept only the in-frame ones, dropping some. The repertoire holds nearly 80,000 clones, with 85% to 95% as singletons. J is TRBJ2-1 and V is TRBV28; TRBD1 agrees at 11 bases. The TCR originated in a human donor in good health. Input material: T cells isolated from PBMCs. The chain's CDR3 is CASTWDRGYEQFF. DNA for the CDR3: TGTGCCAGCACCTGGGACAGGGGGTATGAGCAGTTCTTC.